The text below deals with one T cell receptor beta chain. Germline CDR1 is MDHEN and CDR2 is SYDVKM. V lost 3 bases and J lost 9, with 18 bases in between. The CDR3 has 15 residues. This entry comes from a study of T cell changes during pregnancy in multiple sclerosis. This table comes from immunoSEQ multiplex PCR, and its TCRdb copy is limited to in-frame clones, with some not included. The top ten clones hold 1.3% to 1.5% of a sample with about 87,000 clones, over 85% of them seen once. The sequences come from peripheral blood, collected in the third trimester of pregnancy. The genes are TRBV28 and TRBJ2-1; TRBD1 might be the D (5 bases). This receptor was taken from a female donor in good health, enrolled as a control in a pregnancy study. The CDR3 region is CASSLGGAILSEQFF. CDR3 DNA: TGTGCCAGCAGTTTGGGTGGGGCCATTTTAAGTGAGCAGTTCTTC. Full variable domain (rest looked up from reference TRBV28 and TRBJ2-1): DVKVTQSSRYLVKRTGEKVFLECVQDMDHENMFWYRQDPGLGLRLIYFSYDVKMKEKGDIPEGYSVSREKKERFSLILESASTNQTSMYLCASSLGGAILSEQFFGPGTRLTVL.